These 23 T cell receptor beta chains were sequenced from one sample in a study of response to subunit inactivated influenza vaccine. TCRdb reprocessed the RT-PCR reads with MiXCR, giving one entry per CDR3 protein. This table has 550,000 to 600,000 distinct CDR3 sequences, 10% to 15% appearing once. Sequenced here: PBMCs from blood, sampled on the day of vaccination. These receptors were collected from a man aged 50 to 59 who received an inactivated influenza vaccine.

V and J are TRBV5-1 and TRBJ2-7; 9 bases match TRBD1. With 4 bases clipped from V and 0 bases from J, the junction kept 8 bases outside the gene matches. Germline V gives CDR1 SGHRS, CDR2 YFSETQ. There are 16 residues in the CDR3. CDR3: CASSPGQGPSSYEQYF. The CDR3 DNA follows: TGCGCCAGCAGCCCGGGACAGGGACCTAGCTCCTACGAGCAGTACTTC.

This clonotype appeared a few times. The CDR3 here is CASSSFSEQYF. CDR3 bases: TGTGCCAGCAGCTCTTTCTCCGAGCAGTACTTC. This chain joins TRBV7-9 and TRBJ2-7; D is unresolved. The V and J ends lost 4 bases and 6 bases respectively, with 7 bases between them. CDR3 length: 11 residues. Germline values: CDR1 SEHNR, CDR2 FQNEAQ (reference sequence).

This clonotype came up a few times. The chain uses TRBV5-1 and TRBJ2-7; maybe TRBD1 (7 bases). Trimming pared 5 bases from V and 6 bases from J, leaving 15 bases between. CDR1 is SGHRS, CDR2 YFSETQ, per germline. This CDR3 spans 13 amino acids. CDR3 in DNA: TGCGCCAGCAGTAACCAGGGGGGCGGCGAGCAGTACTTC. Its translation: CASSNQGGGEQYF.

This clonotype has only a few counts. The chain employs TRBV4-1 and TRBJ2-4; D ambiguous. CDR3 length: 14 amino acids. In germline, CDR1 is MGHRA, CDR2 YSYEKL. V lost 4 bases to trimming and J lost 1 base, with 8 bases between them. CDR3 nucleotides: TGCGCCAGCAGCCTTCTCCCGGCCAAAAACATTCAGTACTTC. It is translated as CASSLLPAKNIQYF.

In this sample, this clonotype turned up a few times. The V gene is TRBV15, the J gene TRBJ2-5; D is perhaps TRBD2 (6 bases). The V gene lost 2 bases and the J gene lost 2 bases, with 12 bases spanning the gap. The CDR3 totals 15 residues. Germline CDR1 LNHNV, CDR2 YYDKDF (reference sequence). Written as DNA, the CDR3 is TGTGCCACCAGCAGAACCCGGGGGAGGCAAGAGACCCAGTACTTC. It yields the protein CATSRTRGRQETQYF.

This clonotype was counted a few times. The chain is built from TRBV28 and TRBJ1-6; D is undetermined. V was clipped by 2 bases and J by 18 bases, with 14 bases between them. Looked up from germline, CDR1 is MDHEN and CDR2 is SYDVKM. This CDR3 is 12 amino acids long. The CDR3 DNA follows: TGTGCCAGCAGTTTAAAGCCCCCTTTATACCACTTT. Translating gives CASSLKPPLYHF.

V usage is TRBV7-3 and J usage is TRBJ2-3, with D perhaps TRBD2 (6 bases). Per germline, CDR1 SGHTA and CDR2 FQGTGA. Trimming took off 3 bases at V and 6 bases at J, with 13 bases between the two ends. This CDR3 spans 14 amino acids. CDR3 in amino acids: CASSLAGIPDTQYF. The CDR3 DNA is TGTGCCAGCAGCTTGGCGGGGATCCCCGATACGCAGTATTTT.

This clonotype has a count of ten or more. At one boundary the junction diverges from the germline segment, which might be a read error. This sequence joins TRBV7-9 and TRBJ1-6, with 7 bases identical to TRBD1. The CDR3 length is 17 residues. From germline, CDR1 is SEHNR and CDR2 FQNEAQ (reference sequence). The CDR3 sequence is CASSHGTVTPYDSPLHF. As DNA, the CDR3 is TGTGCCAGCAGCCATGGGACAGTGACCCCCTATGATTCACCCCTCCACTTT.

This chain joins TRBV5-1 and TRBJ1-1; D remains unclear. Trimming removed 7 bases from V and 6 bases from J, with 16 bases in between. Germline-derived CDR1 and CDR2 are SGHRS and YFSETQ. The CDR3 loop spans 13 amino acids. For the CDR3, the DNA is TGCGCCAGCCACCCCGGCCTCGGCGCTGAAGCTTTCTTT. It is translated as CASHPGLGAEAFF.

This clonotype has a handful of counts. The rearrangement uses TRBV29-1 and TRBJ2-1; 12 nucleotides match TRBD2. This CDR3 has 15 residues. The germline V gene encodes CDR1 SQVTM and CDR2 ANQGSEA. J was trimmed by 8 bases and V by 4 bases; bases with no gene match: 9. The CDR3 bases are TGCAGCGTTGCCCGGACTAGCGGGGTAACCGATGAGCAGTTCTTC. Translated, it gives CSVARTSGVTDEQFF.

This clonotype was picked up many times. The chain employs TRBV10-3 and TRBJ2-1, with TRBD2 identical over 12 bases. This CDR3 contains 15 residues. V shed 2 bases, J shed 8 bases, and the junction held 4 bases outside the gene matches. Germline CDR1 and CDR2: ENHRY and SYGVKD. CDR3 coding DNA: TGTGCCATCAGTGAGGGCTCTAGCGGGAGGGATGAGCAGTTCTTC. It yields the protein CAISEGSSGRDEQFF.

This clonotype was found many times. The chain carries TRBV15 and TRBJ2-7; D gene uncertain. CDR1 and CDR2 (germline): LNHNV, YYDKDF (reference sequence). CDR3 length equals 16 residues. The V end lost 0 bases, the J end lost 6 bases, and 18 bases lay between the germline ends. The CDR3 loop reads CATSRDSLHRYGEQYF. The CDR3, as DNA: TGTGCCACCAGCAGAGATTCCCTTCACCGATATGGCGAGCAGTACTTC.

This clonotype occurred many times. The chain links TRBV3-1 to TRBJ2-7; the D gene is possibly TRBD1 (6 bases). The CDR3 loop spans 12 amino acids. Germline CDR1 LGHDT, CDR2 YNNKEL (reference sequence). The V end lost 5 bases, the J end lost 3 bases, and 8 bases lay between the germline ends. In DNA form, the CDR3 reads TGTGCCAGCAGCGCGGACAGCTACGAGCAGTACTTC. This sequence encodes CASSADSYEQYF.

This clonotype was detected ten times or more. This chain uses TRBV7-2 with TRBJ1-2, with a possible D match to TRBD1 (5 bases). This CDR3 is built from 13 residues. Germline CDR1 and CDR2: SGHTA and FQGNSA. V dropped 10 bases and J dropped 6 bases, with 18 bases sitting between them. The CDR3 nucleotides read TGTGCCACTCCGGGGACGGATCGTCATGGCTACACCTTC. Protein: CATPGTDRHGYTF.

This clonotype has more than one count but fewer than ten. The CDR3 bases are TGTGCCAGCAGCCAAAACAGCGGGGGGGCCTTAGATACGCAGTATTTT. It yields the protein CASSQNSGGALDTQYF. The chain joins TRBV4-2 to TRBJ2-3, with TRBD2 matching over 10 bases. There are 16 residues in the CDR3. Unmatched junction bases numbered 7, after V lost 2 bases and J lost 5 bases. Germline V gene data show CDR1 as LGHNA and CDR2 as YNFKEQ.

The table lists this clonotype with a few counts. V usage is TRBV24-1 and J usage is TRBJ2-2; 7 bases match TRBD1. This CDR3 contains 14 residues. With 7 bases clipped from V and 7 bases from J, the junction kept 8 bases outside the gene matches. Germline V gene lookup returns CDR1 KGHDR and CDR2 SFDVKD. The chain's CDR3 is CATREQGFVGELFF. The CDR3 region has the DNA TGTGCCACCAGGGAACAGGGGTTCGTCGGGGAGCTGTTTTTT.

This clonotype was observed a few times. This chain joins TRBV12-3 or TRBV12-4 and TRBJ1-4, with 9 nucleotides matching TRBD1. The CDR3 has 14 amino acids. Trimming removed 6 bases from V and 12 bases from J; junction bases left unmatched: 11. The chain's CDR3 is CASRQGAGPSELFF. CDR3 coding DNA: TGTGCCAGCAGACAGGGGGCAGGTCCAAGCGAACTGTTTTTT.

The rearrangement uses TRBV5-1 and TRBJ2-1; 12 bases are shared with TRBD2. V was pared by 2 bases and J by 9 bases, with 6 bases of the junction left unmatched. This CDR3 is 15 amino acids long. CDR1 and CDR2 from the germline V gene are SGHRS and YFSETQ. The CDR3 DNA reads as TGCGCCAGCAGCTTCTCGCTAGCGGGAGGGGGTGAGCAGTTCTTC. Encoded protein: CASSFSLAGGGEQFF.

In this sample, this clonotype turned up a few times. V is TRBV27 and J is TRBJ1-2, with D perhaps TRBD1 (5 bases). The germline CDR1 and CDR2 sequences are MNHEY and SMNVEV (reference sequence). The CDR3 runs 14 residues. Trimming removed 3 bases from V and 0 bases from J, with 8 bases in between. DNA of the CDR3: TGTGCCAGCAGTTTTGGGGGAGCTAACTATGGCTACACCTTC. It yields the protein CASSFGGANYGYTF.

The J gene is TRBJ2-3, the V gene TRBV7-2; TRBD2 matches at 8 bases. Trimming at V came to 5 bases and at J to 6 bases, leaving 10 bases not matched to a gene. Germline loops: CDR1 SGHTA, CDR2 FQGNSA. The CDR3 contains 15 residues. This CDR3 is CASSPQWTSRDTQYF. The CDR3 DNA reads as TGTGCCAGCAGCCCGCAATGGACTAGCCGGGATACGCAGTATTTT.

The sample holds many counts of this clonotype. CDR3 region: CASSLGQGANTGELFF. CDR3 DNA sequence: TGCGCCAGCAGCTTAGGACAGGGCGCGAACACCGGGGAGCTGTTTTTT. The chain recombines TRBV5-1 with TRBJ2-2; 8 bases align to TRBD1. The trim removed 2 bases at V and 0 bases at J, leaving 3 bases unmatched. Germline assignment: CDR1 SGHRS and CDR2 YFSETQ. This CDR3 has 16 residues.

J is TRBJ1-2 and V is TRBV12-3 or TRBV12-4, with 11 bases aligning to TRBD1. Unmatched junction bases numbered 6, after V lost 6 bases and J lost 0 bases. The CDR3 has 16 residues. As DNA, the CDR3 is TGTGCCAGCAGGGAGGACAGGGGGCTTCCTAACTATGGCTACACCTTC. This codes for CASREDRGLPNYGYTF.

This clonotype occurred many times. A read error may produce the germline difference seen at one junction end. The V call is TRBV7-9, the J call TRBJ2-3, with D tentatively TRBD1 (6 bases). The CDR3 covers 17 residues. Germline lookup yields CDR1 SEHNR and CDR2 FQNEAQ (reference sequence). The DNA for the CDR3 is TGTGCCAGCAGCTTAGGGGGGCTAGGGGCAACCACAAATACGCAGTATTTT. It is translated as CASSLGGLGATTNTQYF.